The clone carrying this TCR beta chain has more than one count but fewer than ten. Treatment in this sample: randomized to nivolumab then ipilimumab (arm A) or the reverse (arm B). Trimming removed 2 bases from V and 4 bases from J, with 11 bases in between. The CDR3 totals 14 residues. Germline lookup yields CDR1 MNHEY and CDR2 SMNVEV (reference sequence). Sequenced by immunoSEQ multiplex PCR; TCRdb stores in-frame clones only, minus some. Of 4,900 or so clones in the sample, 30% to 35% were seen once. The data were obtained in a study of sequential checkpoint blockade in melanoma. Study background: TCRbeta immunosequencing was performed on DNA from roughly 90 pretreatment melanoma tumor samples.

This specimen consisted of tumor tissue (inferred from file names), obtained from a patient given nivolumab and ipilimumab in sequence. The receptor was derived from a human donor with melanoma. The chain is built from TRBV27 and TRBJ1-2; D ambiguous. CDR3 loop: CASSLTVQSYGYTF. As DNA, the CDR3 is TGTGCCAGCAGTTTAACCGTACAGTCCTATGGCTACACCTTC.